The clone carrying this TCR beta chain was seen ten or more times. The PBMCs were taken from around 9 ml of fresh peripheral blood. CDR3 length: 13 amino acids. Per germline, CDR1 LGHDT and CDR2 YNNKEL (reference sequence). V shed 4 bases and J shed 8 bases, with 14 bases lying between them. Researchers amplified the TCR beta CDR3 regions from RNA transcripts. The HTBI primer set was used in a first-round RT-PCR of the TCR CDR3. MiXCR, run by TCRdb on the multiplex PCR reads, gives a single entry per CDR3 protein. There are under 400,000 distinct CDR3 sequences in the sample; 21% occur only once, and 50% to 65% lies in the top ten. This entry belongs to a study of T cells in Graves' hyperthyroidism and ophthalmopathy.

V gene TRBV3-1 combines with J gene TRBJ1-2, with D tentatively TRBD1 (5 bases). Input material: blood. This receptor was identified in a woman aged 45-65 years with Graves' hyperthyroidism. CDR3 amino acids: CASSPLRGDGYTF. DNA of the CDR3: TGTGCCAGCAGCCCCCTGAGAGGGGACGGCTACACCTTC.